This entry lists 28 T cell receptor beta chains sequenced from one sample in a study of blood T cell repertoires in COVID-19. Produced via immunoSEQ multiplex PCR; TCRdb's table is partial and in-frame only. The table shows about 140,000 clones, with 80% to 85% occurring only once. Sequenced sample: peripheral blood. Every receptor here comes from a human donor in a cohort sampled during active COVID-19.

The chain uses TRBV3-1 (or the pseudogene TRBV3-2) and TRBJ1-1; D may be TRBD1 (5 bases). The germline V gene encodes CDR1 LGHDT and CDR2 YNNKEL (reference sequence). The V end lost 0 bases, the J end lost 1 base, and 15 bases lay between the germline ends. CDR3 length: 17 amino acids. CDR3 DNA: TGTGCCAGCAGCCAAGAACGGGGACTTGGGCAGAACACTGAAGCTTTCTTT. Translating it yields CASSQERGLGQNTEAFF.

The V and J genes are TRBV5-6 and TRBJ2-7; 10 positions agree with TRBD1. The germline V gene encodes CDR1 SGHDT and CDR2 YYEEEE. J was trimmed by 6 bases and V by 4 bases; bases with no gene match: 10. The CDR3 runs 15 residues. Here the CDR3 reads CASSPPGQGSGEQYF. The CDR3 DNA follows: TGTGCCAGCAGCCCCCCGGGACAGGGGAGTGGCGAGCAGTACTTC.

The V call is TRBV24-1, the J call TRBJ1-3; D unresolved. Germline V lookup: CDR1 KGHDR, CDR2 SFDVKD. The CDR3 sequence is 17 residues long. Trimming stripped 10 bases from V and 0 bases from J, with 21 bases between. Written as DNA, the CDR3 is TGTGCCACGAAACGGGAGTCAGGTCAAATCTCTGGAAACACCATATATTTT. It encodes CATKRESGQISGNTIYF.

This clone has a handful of counts. The chain employs TRBV5-1 and TRBJ1-1; TRBD1 agrees at 12 bases. With V trimmed by 6 bases and J by 4 bases, 4 bases remained unmatched. The CDR3 is made up of 14 amino acids. Germline lookup yields CDR1 SGHRS and CDR2 YFSETQ. The CDR3 loop is CASTGTGGVTEAFF. The CDR3 coding sequence is TGCGCCAGCACCGGGACAGGGGGCGTCACTGAAGCTTTCTTT.

The chain couples TRBV18 to TRBJ2-7, with a tentative D call TRBD2 (6 bases). Per germline, CDR1 KGHSH and CDR2 LQKENI. V was clipped by 4 bases and J by 0 bases, with 19 bases between them. The CDR3 runs to 17 residues. CDR3 in amino acids: CASSRGVSQASSYEQYF. CDR3 DNA: TGTGCCAGCTCACGGGGGGTCTCACAGGCAAGCTCCTACGAGCAGTACTTC. Looking up the rest from reference TRBV18 and TRBJ2-7 gives the full variable domain: NAGVMQNPRHLVRRRGQEARLRCSPMKGHSHVYWYRQLPEEGLKFMVYLQKENIIDESGMPKERFSAEFPKEGPSILRIQQVVRGDSAAYFCASSRGVSQASSYEQYFGPGTRLTVT.

The chain carries TRBV5-1 and TRBJ1-2, with D perhaps TRBD1 (5 bases). This CDR3 is 14 amino acids long. V lost 3 bases, J lost 6 bases, and 15 bases lay in between. Looked up from germline, CDR1 is SGHRS and CDR2 is YFSETQ. The CDR3 DNA is TGCGCCAGCAGCTCCGGGGCGCGCGGGGATGGCTACACCTTC. Protein sequence: CASSSGARGDGYTF.

The rearrangement uses TRBV27 and TRBJ2-7, with TRBD2 matching over 8 bases. Germline V gene data show CDR1 as MNHEY and CDR2 as SMNVEV (reference sequence). The CDR3 contains 13 residues. CDR3 sequence reads: CGSGGWGAYEQYF. The CDR3 coding sequence is TGTGGTTCGGGGGGGTGGGGGGCCTACGAGCAGTACTTC.

This clone was observed once. V gene TRBV7-9 combines with J gene TRBJ2-5; 9 nucleotides align to TRBD1. The CDR3 contains 17 residues. V was pared by 1 base and J by 2 bases, with 8 bases of the junction left unmatched. The V gene's germline CDR1 is SEHNR and CDR2 FQNEAQ (reference sequence). The DNA for the CDR3 is TGTGCCAGCAGCTTAGATGGACAGGGGATGAGGCAAGAGACCCAGTACTTC. Translation gives CASSLDGQGMRQETQYF.

This chain links TRBV9 with TRBJ2-1; TRBD1 aligns across 7 bases. Germline CDR1 and CDR2: SGDLS and YYNGEE. The CDR3 consists of 15 residues. Germline trimming cut 3 bases from V and 3 bases from J; bases unmatched to any gene: 6. The CDR3 here is CASSADRRYYNEQFF. CDR3 sequence (DNA): TGTGCCAGCAGCGCGGACAGGCGGTACTACAATGAGCAGTTCTTC.

This clone was counted only a few times. This chain joins TRBV29-1 and TRBJ2-3; 8 bases match TRBD1. The trim removed 3 bases at V and 3 bases at J, leaving 5 bases unmatched. The CDR3 loop spans 14 amino acids. The germline CDR1 and CDR2 sequences are SQVTM and ANQGSEA. CDR3 sequence reads: CSVDGQGETDTQYF. DNA of the CDR3: TGCAGCGTTGACGGACAGGGTGAAACAGATACGCAGTATTTT.

This clone showed up just a few times. The V and J genes are TRBV5-1 and TRBJ2-5, with a possible D match to TRBD2 (6 bases). The CDR3 runs to 15 residues. Germline CDR1 and CDR2: SGHRS and YFSETQ. V was clipped by 0 bases and J by 0 bases, with 9 bases between them. The CDR3 region has the DNA TGCGCCAGCAGCTTGGAGGCGGGGTACCAAGAGACCCAGTACTTC. Amino acid sequence: CASSLEAGYQETQYF. Drawing the rest from reference TRBV5-1 and TRBJ2-5, the complete variable domain is KAGVTQTPRYLIKTRGQQVTLSCSPISGHRSVSWYQQTPGQGLQFLFEYFSETQRNKGNFPGRFSGRQFSNSRSEMNVSTLELGDSALYLCASSLEAGYQETQYFGPGTRLLVL.

V is TRBV18 and J is TRBJ2-1; D might be TRBD2 (5 bases). Germline V gene lookup returns CDR1 KGHSH and CDR2 LQKENI. The CDR3 is made up of 14 amino acids. V was trimmed by 6 bases and J by 5 bases, leaving 14 bases between them. The DNA for the CDR3 is TGTGCCAGCTCCCTCGGAGGAGGAGACAATGAGCAGTTCTTC. Protein sequence: CASSLGGGDNEQFF.

The CDR3 sequence: CASSLGQGRGGTEAFF. The CDR3 DNA reads TGTGCCAGCAGCTTAGGACAGGGGAGAGGAGGAACTGAAGCTTTCTTT. The J gene is TRBJ1-1, the V gene TRBV7-9; 8 bases are a match to TRBD1. This CDR3 is built from 16 residues. J was trimmed by 5 bases and V by 1 base; bases with no gene match: 9. Germline V gene sequence: CDR1 SEHNR, CDR2 FQNEAQ (reference sequence).

The chain uses TRBV6-1 and TRBJ2-3; 12 bases match TRBD2. Trimming removed 3 bases from V and 5 bases from J; junction bases left unmatched: 6. The CDR3 is 16 residues long. Per germline, CDR1 MNHNS and CDR2 SASEGT. In nucleotides, the CDR3 is TGTGCCAGCAGTGAGCTAGCGGGGGGGACCATAGATACGCAGTATTTT. It translates to CASSELAGGTIDTQYF.

CDR3 sequence: CASSSGQGPNEKLFF. DNA of the CDR3: TGTGCCAGCAGCTCGGGACAGGGGCCTAATGAAAAACTGTTTTTT. This rearrangement joins TRBV7-9 to TRBJ1-4, with TRBD1 matching over 10 bases. There are 15 residues in the CDR3. The germline V gene has CDR1 SEHNR and CDR2 FQNEAQ (reference sequence). V lost 4 bases and J lost 3; bases outside the gene matches: 2.

CDR3 DNA sequence: TGTGCCAGCAGCGTAGGGCCCGCCACTGAAGCTTTCTTT. Its protein is CASSVGPATEAFF. The V gene is TRBV9, the J gene TRBJ1-1, with D uncertain. The CDR3 spans 13 residues. The ends were cut back, 0 bases at V and 4 bases at J, with 7 bases in the middle. Per germline, CDR1 SGDLS and CDR2 YYNGEE. Complete variable domain (other parts from reference TRBV9 and TRBJ1-1): DSGVTQTPKHLITATGQRVTLRCSPRSGDLSVYWYQQSLDQGLQFLIQYYNGEERAKGNILERFSAQQFPDLHSELNLSSLELGDSALYFCASSVGPATEAFFGQGTRLTVV.

This chain joins TRBV24-1 and TRBJ1-2; perhaps TRBD1 as D (5 bases). The length of the CDR3 is 13 residues. Germline loops: CDR1 KGHDR, CDR2 SFDVKD. Trimming cost V 3 bases and J 5 bases, with 9 bases left between them. The CDR3, as DNA: TGTGCCACCAGTGATCCAGGGCAGTATGGCTACACCTTC. It codes for CATSDPGQYGYTF.

This rearrangement joins TRBV5-1 to TRBJ2-3; D call uncertain. Germline loops: CDR1 SGHRS, CDR2 YFSETQ. Deletions cut 0 bases from V and 2 bases from J, with 7 bases between. The CDR3 totals 14 residues. CDR3 in amino acids: CASSLGHTTDTQYF. In DNA, the CDR3 is TGCGCCAGCAGCTTGGGGCACACCACAGATACGCAGTATTTT.

This clone showed up just once. The rearrangement links TRBV19 to TRBJ2-3; TRBD1 aligns across 8 bases. CDR1 is LNHDA, CDR2 SQIVND, per germline (reference sequence). The length of the CDR3 is 14 residues. V shed 3 bases and J 9 bases; nucleotides not matched to a gene: 8. CDR3 amino acids: CASSMQGAGVTQYF. CDR3 in DNA: TGTGCCAGTAGTATGCAGGGGGCCGGGGTCACGCAGTATTTT.

The genes are TRBV6-5 and TRBJ1-5; tentative D call: TRBD1 (5 bases). Trimming pared 2 bases from V and 9 bases from J, leaving 8 bases between. The CDR3 runs to 12 residues. Germline lookup yields CDR1 MNHEY and CDR2 SVGAGI. The CDR3 bases are TGTGCCAGCAGTTACCCCGGGGGGCCCCAGCATTTT. Amino acid sequence: CASSYPGGPQHF.

The CDR3 loop reads CASSRRDSNSPLHF. In nucleotides, the CDR3 is TGCGCCAGCAGCCGCCGGGACAGTAATTCACCCCTCCACTTT. The chain uses TRBV5-1 and TRBJ1-6; 7 bases line up with TRBD1. Trimming took 4 bases from V and 6 from J; bases not matched to a gene: 4. Germline CDR1 reads SGHRS; CDR2 reads YFSETQ. This CDR3 is built from 14 residues.

The chain employs TRBV5-1 and TRBJ2-1, with TRBD1 as a possible D gene (6 bases). This CDR3 region has 15 residues. Per germline, CDR1 SGHRS and CDR2 YFSETQ. Trimming left V 3 bases short and J 0 bases short, with 10 bases between. The CDR3 nucleotides read TGCGCCAGCAGCTCACGGGACACCTCCTACAATGAGCAGTTCTTC. Translating it yields CASSSRDTSYNEQFF. The entire variable domain, with the rest obtained from reference TRBV5-1 and TRBJ2-1, is as follows: KAGVTQTPRYLIKTRGQQVTLSCSPISGHRSVSWYQQTPGQGLQFLFEYFSETQRNKGNFPGRFSGRQFSNSRSEMNVSTLELGDSALYLCASSSRDTSYNEQFFGPGTRLTVL.

The rearrangement uses TRBV6-4 and TRBJ2-3; tentative D call: TRBD2 (6 bases). The germline V and J ends were trimmed by 6 bases and 5 bases, with 15 bases remaining between them. This CDR3 is 14 amino acids long. Germline CDR1 and CDR2: MRHNA and SNTAGT. CDR3 region: CASSGPGEGDTQYF. Written as DNA, the CDR3 is TGTGCCAGCAGCGGGCCGGGAGAAGGAGATACGCAGTATTTT.

The rearrangement uses TRBV9 and TRBJ2-5; D is perhaps TRBD1 (6 bases). Trimming took 4 bases from V and 2 from J, leaving 6 bases between them. From germline, CDR1 is SGDLS and CDR2 YYNGEE. This CDR3 is 12 amino acids long. CDR3 sequence reads: CASSRGQETQYF. In nucleotides, the CDR3 is TGTGCCAGCAGCAGGGGGCAAGAGACCCAGTACTTC.

This clone was recorded only once. The chain's CDR3 is CASSPAYEQYF. CDR3 bases: TGTGCCAGCAGTCCCGCCTACGAGCAGTACTTC. The rearrangement joins TRBV6-5 to TRBJ2-7; D is unclear. In germline, CDR1 is MNHEY, CDR2 SVGAGI. Trimming took 5 bases from V and 2 from J, leaving 4 bases between them. The CDR3 totals 11 residues.

This sequence joins TRBV10-3 and TRBJ2-3, with D possibly matching TRBD1 (8 bases). Germline CDR1 and CDR2: ENHRY and SYGVKD. This CDR3 spans 11 amino acids. Trimming removed 9 bases at V and 6 bases at J, with 10 bases between. CDR3 bases: TGTGCCATACAGGGGGGGGATACGCAGTATTTT. This translates into CAIQGGDTQYF.

The chain combines TRBV18 with TRBJ1-1, with D possibly TRBD1 on 5 matching bases. Germline loops: CDR1 KGHSH, CDR2 LQKENI. Trimming pared 6 bases from V and 4 bases from J, leaving 12 bases between. The CDR3 runs 13 residues. The CDR3 loop reads CASSTGGGTEAFF. CDR3 DNA: TGTGCCAGCTCGACCGGGGGAGGCACTGAAGCTTTCTTT.

The chain employs TRBV5-4 and TRBJ2-2; D possibly corresponds to TRBD1 (5 bases). Germline CDR1 SGHNT, CDR2 YYREEE (reference sequence). This CDR3 comprises 15 residues. V was trimmed by 0 bases and J by 1 base, leaving 7 bases between them. The CDR3 reads CASSLGQRNTGELFF. The CDR3 DNA reads as TGTGCCAGCAGCTTGGGACAGCGGAACACCGGGGAGCTGTTTTTT.